The 30 T cell receptor beta chains in this list originate from one sample, sequenced in a study of T cell responses to AZD1222 COVID-19 vaccine. Clones were sequenced by immunoSEQ multiplex PCR, and TCRdb holds only the in-frame ones, with some missing. The sample lists 130,000 to 150,000 clones, around 87% occurring once. The source material was peripheral blood, sampled on day 0 of AZD1222 vaccination. These receptors were collected from an adult in good health.

DNA for the CDR3: TGTGCCAGCTCACCCAATGGTGGGCAGGGACGGAGCGAAAAACTGTTTTTT. This sequence encodes CASSPNGGQGRSEKLFF. The rearrangement uses TRBV18 and TRBJ1-4; weak D call: TRBD1 (5 bases). Germline CDR1 reads KGHSH; CDR2 reads LQKENI. Trimming removed 3 bases at V and 8 bases at J, with 22 bases between. The CDR3 has 17 amino acids.

The chain links TRBV4-1 to TRBJ1-2, with D unresolved. With 1 base removed from V and 4 bases from J, the gap between germline ends came to 13 bases. The CDR3 sequence is 15 residues long. Germline V gene lookup returns CDR1 MGHRA and CDR2 YSYEKL. The CDR3 region has the DNA TGCGCCAGCAGCCAAGTCCCTCAAGGGCGCTATGGCTACACCTTC. The encoded protein is CASSQVPQGRYGYTF.

The chain combines TRBV28 with TRBJ2-5, with D perhaps TRBD2 (6 bases). CDR3 length: 15 residues. The V gene lost 10 bases and the J gene lost 2 bases, with 20 bases spanning the gap. The V gene's germline CDR1 is MDHEN and CDR2 SYDVKM. DNA for the CDR3: TGTGCCACTTTCAAACCGGGGGATTCTCAAGAGACCCAGTACTTC. It is translated as CATFKPGDSQETQYF.

For the CDR3, the DNA is TGCGCCAGCAGCCATCCCCTGACAACTAACTATGGCTACACCTTC. This sequence encodes CASSHPLTTNYGYTF. This chain uses TRBV4-1 with TRBJ1-2; the D is unclear. The ends were cut back, 3 bases at V and 0 bases at J, with 11 bases in the middle. Germline loops: CDR1 MGHRA, CDR2 YSYEKL. CDR3 length: 15 residues.

This chain joins TRBV30 and TRBJ2-7; possible D gene TRBD1, 6 bases. CDR1 and CDR2 (germline): GTSNPN, SVGIG (reference sequence). Trimming stripped 4 bases from V and 3 bases from J, with 16 bases between. The CDR3 consists of 14 residues. The CDR3 DNA follows: TGTGCCTGGACTTCCAAGACAGGCAACTACGAGCAGTACTTC. Its protein is CAWTSKTGNYEQYF.

The chain couples TRBV12-5 to TRBJ1-1; D is possibly TRBD1 (6 bases). This CDR3 comprises 13 residues. V lost 2 bases and J lost 6, with 10 bases in between. CDR1 and CDR2 from the germline V gene are LGHNT and FRNRAP. This CDR3 reads CASGLQGTPEAFF. The CDR3 DNA is TGTGCTAGTGGTTTGCAGGGGACCCCTGAAGCTTTCTTT.

The chain combines TRBV27 with TRBJ2-1; TRBD2 aligns across 10 bases. J was trimmed by 7 bases and V by 0 bases; bases with no gene match: 12. The CDR3 spans 18 residues. CDR1 is MNHEY, CDR2 SMNVEV, per germline (reference sequence). The CDR3 nucleotides are TGTGCCAGCAGTTTATCGCCAGGGAGCGGGGGGGCCCGGAATGAGCAGTTCTTC. Amino acids: CASSLSPGSGGARNEQFF.

The chain is built from TRBV18 and TRBJ2-5; maybe TRBD1 (5 bases). The V end lost 3 bases, the J end lost 5 bases, and 10 bases lay between the germline ends. Germline CDR1 reads KGHSH; CDR2 reads LQKENI. The CDR3 runs to 13 residues. The DNA of the CDR3 is TGTGCCAGCTCACCTCGGCAGGGCGAGACCCAGTACTTC. Protein product: CASSPRQGETQYF.

There are a few counts of this clone. This chain uses TRBV5-4 with TRBJ1-1; no firm D call. The germline V gene has CDR1 SGHNT and CDR2 YYREEE (reference sequence). The length of the CDR3 is 13 residues. V shed 5 bases and J shed 1 base, with 9 bases lying between them. CDR3 region: CASSQDGNTEAFF. For the CDR3, the DNA is TGTGCCAGCAGTCAGGACGGGAACACTGAAGCTTTCTTT.

This clone was counted a single time. The chain employs TRBV5-1 and TRBJ1-4; D is possibly TRBD1 (5 bases). Germline V gene sequence: CDR1 SGHRS, CDR2 YFSETQ. V was shortened by 4 bases and J by 2 bases, with 12 bases between the two germline ends. The CDR3 contains 15 residues. CDR3 region: CASSEGRSTNEKLFF. The CDR3 coding sequence is TGCGCCAGCAGCGAGGGACGGTCTACTAATGAAAAACTGTTTTTT.

V and J are TRBV7-9 and TRBJ1-1; no clear D gene. The CDR3 totals 12 residues. Germline loops: CDR1 SEHNR, CDR2 FQNEAQ (reference sequence). V lost 5 bases and J 6 bases, leaving 10 bases between the germline ends. Here the CDR3 DNA reads TGTGCCAGCAGCCCCCGGGCCTCTGAAGCTTTCTTT. This gives the protein CASSPRASEAFF.

The chain is built from TRBV5-1 and TRBJ2-1; D is unresolved. Trimming pared 3 bases from V and 4 bases from J, leaving 8 bases between. Germline CDR1 reads SGHRS; CDR2 reads YFSETQ. This CDR3 is 13 amino acids long. The CDR3 DNA reads as TGCGCCAGCAGCTCCGCAGATTACAATGAGCAGTTCTTC. Encoded protein: CASSSADYNEQFF.

This chain uses TRBV7-9 with TRBJ1-1, with D perhaps TRBD1 (6 bases). V gave up 1 base and J gave up 4 bases, with 13 bases separating them. Germline lookup yields CDR1 SEHNR and CDR2 FQNEAQ (reference sequence). This CDR3 region has 15 residues. CDR3 sequence: CASSLVVTGRTEAFF. The CDR3 DNA follows: TGTGCCAGCAGCTTAGTGGTTACAGGGCGCACTGAAGCTTTCTTT.

The CDR3 region is CASKPGQGRQQPQHF. For the CDR3, the DNA is TGTGCCAGCAAACCGGGACAGGGCCGCCAACAGCCCCAGCATTTT. V is TRBV6-5 and J is TRBJ1-5; 9 bases line up with TRBD1. Germline trimming cut 7 bases from V and 7 bases from J; bases unmatched to any gene: 11. CDR1 is MNHEY and CDR2 is SVGAGI in the germline V gene. CDR3 length: 15 residues.

The V call is TRBV25-1, the J call TRBJ1-5; D possibly corresponds to TRBD1 (5 bases). Per the germline V gene, CDR1 is MGHDK and CDR2 is SYGVNS. V was trimmed by 2 bases and J by 6 bases, leaving 14 bases between them. This CDR3 spans 15 amino acids. CDR3 loop: CASSEHRGASQPQHF. The CDR3 nucleotides read TGTGCCAGCAGTGAACACCGAGGGGCCAGTCAGCCCCAGCATTTT.

This clone has more than one count but fewer than ten. The chain couples TRBV27 to TRBJ1-2; maybe TRBD1 (6 bases). Looked up from germline, CDR1 is MNHEY and CDR2 is SMNVEV (reference sequence). The V end lost 6 bases, the J end lost 6 bases, and 11 bases lay between the germline ends. The CDR3 length is 12 residues. CDR3 sequence reads: CASSTGFDGYTF. CDR3 bases: TGTGCCAGCAGCACAGGGTTCGATGGCTACACCTTC.

V usage is TRBV4-1 and J usage is TRBJ1-1; D possibly corresponds to TRBD1 (5 bases). Germline V CDR1 and CDR2: MGHRA, YSYEKL. This CDR3 comprises 13 residues. The V gene lost 2 bases and the J gene lost 7 bases, with 11 bases spanning the gap. The CDR3 loop is CASSQKVGGEAFF. The CDR3 DNA sequence: TGCGCCAGCAGCCAAAAAGTGGGGGGTGAAGCTTTCTTT.

The V and J genes are TRBV7-9 and TRBJ1-2; tentatively, D is TRBD1 (6 bases). CDR3 length: 13 amino acids. Trimming left V 4 bases short and J 4 bases short, with 10 bases between. Germline CDR1 SEHNR, CDR2 FQNEAQ (reference sequence). The CDR3 DNA reads TGTGCCAGCAGCTGGACAGTTTCCTATGGCTACACCTTC. Translating it yields CASSWTVSYGYTF.

Of note for this clone: A junction end diverges from the germline sequence, so it may reflect a read error. The genes are TRBV6-1 and TRBJ1-2; D remains ambiguous. CDR3 size: 10 residues. Per the germline V gene, CDR1 is MNHNS and CDR2 is SASEGT. The CDR3 DNA reads TGTGCCAGCAGTGATGTTAGGGTGGGCTTC. It yields the protein CASSDVRVGF.

J is TRBJ1-1 and V is TRBV19; no clear D. Germline V gives CDR1 LNHDA, CDR2 SQIVND (reference sequence). Deletions cut 1 base from V and 3 bases from J, with 6 bases between. The CDR3 sequence is 13 residues long. The CDR3 coding sequence is TGTGCCAGTAGTATAGGGAGGGACACTGAAGCTTTCTTT. Encoded protein: CASSIGRDTEAFF. The complete variable domain, with remaining parts taken from reference TRBV19 and TRBJ1-1, reads DGGITQSPKYLFRKEGQNVTLSCEQNLNHDAMYWYRQDPGQGLRLIYYSQIVNDFQKGDIAEGYSVSREKKESFPLTVTSAQKNPTAFYLCASSIGRDTEAFFGQGTRLTVV.

The gene calls are TRBV20-1 and TRBJ2-7; D could derive from TRBD1 or TRBD2 (6 bases each). Germline V gene sequence: CDR1 DFQATT, CDR2 SNEGSKA (reference sequence). The V gene lost 3 bases and the J gene lost 1 base, with 22 bases spanning the gap. CDR3 length equals 17 residues. The CDR3 protein is CSASGGRGAANSYEQYF. The CDR3 DNA reads as TGCAGTGCTAGTGGGGGGCGCGGAGCGGCCAATTCCTACGAGCAGTACTTC.

The chain uses TRBV27 and TRBJ1-6; D not resolved. The germline V gene encodes CDR1 MNHEY and CDR2 SMNVEV (reference sequence). Trimming took 3 bases from V and 0 from J, leaving 6 bases between them. This CDR3 contains 15 residues. The CDR3 region has the DNA TGTGCCAGCAGTTTCCCCAGCTCCTATAATTCACCCCTCCACTTT. As protein: CASSFPSSYNSPLHF.

The V call is TRBV9, the J call TRBJ2-7, with D perhaps TRBD2 (5 bases). Germline CDR1 is SGDLS and CDR2 is YYNGEE. Trimming left V 1 base short and J 2 bases short, with 10 bases between. The CDR3 consists of 14 residues. The CDR3 DNA reads as TGTGCCAGCAGCGTACAGGCGGGCCCCTACGAGCAGTACTTC. Translating gives CASSVQAGPYEQYF. Full variable domain (rest looked up from reference TRBV9 and TRBJ2-7): DSGVTQTPKHLITATGQRVTLRCSPRSGDLSVYWYQQSLDQGLQFLIQYYNGEERAKGNILERFSAQQFPDLHSELNLSSLELGDSALYFCASSVQAGPYEQYFGPGTRLTVT.

The V call is TRBV4-1, the J call TRBJ1-2, with 7 bases aligning to TRBD1. With V trimmed by 4 bases and J by 6 bases, 17 bases remained unmatched. CDR3 length: 17 residues. Germline loops: CDR1 MGHRA, CDR2 YSYEKL. The CDR3 nucleotides read TGCGCCAGCAGCCGAGGCGTTCGGCTCAGGGGGGATCATGGCTACACCTTC. Translating it yields CASSRGVRLRGDHGYTF.

The J gene is TRBJ1-1, the V gene TRBV7-9; no clear D gene. The CDR3 runs to 12 residues. V lost 3 bases and J 7 bases, leaving 9 bases between the germline ends. Looked up from germline, CDR1 is SEHNR and CDR2 is FQNEAQ (reference sequence). The chain's CDR3 is CASSFMGGEAFF. Here the CDR3 DNA reads TGTGCCAGCAGCTTTATGGGCGGTGAAGCTTTCTTT.

The chain carries TRBV7-9 and TRBJ2-7; TRBD2 matches at 14 bases. The junction had 6 bases not matched to a gene; V was cut back by 5 bases and J by 0 bases. The CDR3 covers 17 residues. Germline CDR1 and CDR2: SEHNR and FQNEAQ (reference sequence). The CDR3 sequence is CASSGTSGRVSSYEQYF. CDR3 nucleotides: TGTGCCAGCAGCGGGACTAGCGGGAGAGTAAGCTCCTACGAGCAGTACTTC.

The chain has TRBV11-2 and TRBJ2-3; D call uncertain. Germline values: CDR1 SGHAT, CDR2 FQNNGV. V lost 7 bases, J lost 7 bases, and 15 bases lay in between. The CDR3 is 13 residues long. CDR3: CASNPLFMHTQYF. CDR3 nucleotide sequence: TGTGCCAGCAACCCTTTGTTTATGCATACGCAGTATTTT.

J is TRBJ1-5 and V is TRBV28, with unresolved D. The germline gives CDR1 MDHEN, CDR2 SYDVKM. The CDR3 has 12 residues. V lost 7 bases and J 9 bases, leaving 13 bases between the germline ends. The CDR3 reads CASTPLVGPQHF. CDR3 nucleotides: TGTGCCAGCACCCCGTTGGTAGGGCCCCAGCATTTT.

This chain joins TRBV7-2 and TRBJ1-1, with D possibly being TRBD1 (6 bases). V lost 5 bases to trimming and J lost 10 bases, with 14 bases between them. CDR1 and CDR2 from the germline V gene are SGHTA and FQGNSA. The CDR3 is 12 residues long. The chain's CDR3 is CASSPRGPGAFF. The CDR3 nucleotides read TGTGCCAGCAGCCCCAGGGGCCCGGGAGCTTTCTTT. Full variable domain (missing parts from reference TRBV7-2 and TRBJ1-1): GAGVSQSPSNKVTEKGKDVELRCDPISGHTALYWYRQSLGQGLEFLIYFQGNSAPDKSGLPSDRFSAERTGGSVSTLTIQRTQQEDSAVYLCASSPRGPGAFFGQGTRLTVV.

The chain links TRBV4-1 to TRBJ2-1; D perhaps matches TRBD1 (6 bases). Trimming shortened V by 1 base and J by 6 bases, and 19 bases separated the two germline ends. Germline CDR1 is MGHRA and CDR2 is YSYEKL. This CDR3 is 17 amino acids long. CDR3 DNA: TGCGCCAGCAGCCAAGTCATGGACAGAAGTAACCGCAATGAGCAGTTCTTC. Translation: CASSQVMDRSNRNEQFF.